This T cell receptor (beta chain) is from a study of blood T cell repertoires in COVID-19. In the study overall: The United States, Italy and Spain supplied acute and convalescent COVID-19 samples.

Trimming removed 4 bases from V and 4 bases from J, with 13 bases in between. CDR1 is MNHEY and CDR2 is SVGEGT in the germline V gene. The CDR3 consists of 14 residues. Original handling: Estimates of nucleated cell counts were drawn from the amplification of reference gene primers. Assay used: immunoSEQ multiplex PCR; TCRdb lists only in-frame clones, some missing. V and J calls and clone size come straight from that table; D and trimming were deduced from the DNA. The profile covers about 47,000 clones, with around 83% appearing a single time and 7.4% taken by the ten largest. The sequence came from a man aged 55 to 70 with active COVID-19. The V call is TRBV6-2 or TRBV6-3, the J call TRBJ2-5; TRBD1 is a possible D gene (6 bases). The specimen was peripheral blood. Here the CDR3 reads CASSLGRGVETQYF. The CDR3 coding sequence is TGTGCCAGCAGTTTGGGCAGGGGAGTAGAGACCCAGTACTTC.